This T cell receptor (beta chain) came from a study of T cells in localized non-small cell lung cancer. The repertoire was sequenced with immunoSEQ multiplex PCR; TCRdb's copy has only in-frame clones and lacks some. The table records around 33,000 clones, about nine tenths of them present only once. The V gene's germline CDR1 is SEHNR and CDR2 FQNEAQ (reference sequence). V lost 1 base and J 5 bases, leaving 13 bases between the germline ends. The length of the CDR3 is 15 residues. The clonotype comes from a female donor of 60 years or more with stage I lung adenocarcinoma. The sample here was peripheral blood, taken before any cancer treatment. The gene calls are TRBV7-9 and TRBJ2-3; tentatively, D is TRBD2 (5 bases). The CDR3 here is CASSLGGNIKDTQYF. CDR3 in DNA: TGTGCCAGCAGCTTAGGAGGGAATATCAAAGATACGCAGTATTTT.